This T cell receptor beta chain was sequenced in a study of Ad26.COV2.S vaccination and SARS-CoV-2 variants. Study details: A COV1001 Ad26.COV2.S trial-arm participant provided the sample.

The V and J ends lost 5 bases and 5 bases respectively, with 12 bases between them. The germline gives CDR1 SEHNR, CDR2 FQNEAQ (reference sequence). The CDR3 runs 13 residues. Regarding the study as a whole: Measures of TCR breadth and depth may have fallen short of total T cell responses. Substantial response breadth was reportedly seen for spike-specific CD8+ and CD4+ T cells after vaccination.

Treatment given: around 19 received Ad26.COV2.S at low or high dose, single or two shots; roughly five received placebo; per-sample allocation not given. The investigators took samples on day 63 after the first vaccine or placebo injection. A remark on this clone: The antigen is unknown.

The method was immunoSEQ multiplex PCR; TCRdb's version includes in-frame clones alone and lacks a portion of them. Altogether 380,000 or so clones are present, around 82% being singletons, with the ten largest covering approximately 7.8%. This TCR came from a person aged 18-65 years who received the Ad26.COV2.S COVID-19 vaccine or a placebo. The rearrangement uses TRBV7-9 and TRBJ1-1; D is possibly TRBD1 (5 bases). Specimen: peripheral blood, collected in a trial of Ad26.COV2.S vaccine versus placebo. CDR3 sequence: CASSRRGETEAFF. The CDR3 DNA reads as TGTGCCAGCAGCCGAAGGGGAGAAACTGAAGCTTTCTTT.